Listed here are 3 T cell receptor beta chains from one sample, sequenced in a study of T cells in localized non-small cell lung cancer. Some clones are missing from TCRdb's copy, which holds only in-frame ones; the method was immunoSEQ multiplex PCR. The repertoire holds fewer than 100,000 clones, with roughly 89% as singletons. The input for sequencing was peripheral blood, taken before any cancer treatment. The receptors stem from a man aged 40 to 70 with stage I squamous cell lung carcinoma.

V usage is TRBV5-5 and J usage is TRBJ1-6; D unresolved. The CDR3 runs to 18 residues. CDR1 and CDR2 (germline): SGHKS, YYEKEE (reference sequence). The V end was cut by 0 bases, the J end by 0 bases, with 13 bases between. CDR3 protein: CASSLATGRHSYNSPLHF. For the CDR3, the DNA is TGTGCCAGCAGCTTGGCAACCGGGAGACACTCCTATAATTCACCCCTCCACTTT.

The chain is built from TRBV7-9 and TRBJ1-1; 9 positions agree with TRBD1. Germline values: CDR1 SEHNR, CDR2 FQNEAQ (reference sequence). The J segment lost 1 base and the V segment lost 5 bases, leaving 5 bases of the junction unmatched. The CDR3 spans 15 residues. CDR3 sequence: CASSDYRGQNTEAFF. CDR3 DNA sequence: TGTGCCAGCAGCGATTACAGGGGGCAGAACACTGAAGCTTTCTTT.

The rearrangement links TRBV11-2 to TRBJ1-1; 9 nucleotides line up with TRBD1. Germline V gene data show CDR1 as SGHAT and CDR2 as FQNNGV. The CDR3 is 14 residues long. Trimming at V came to 5 bases and at J to 5 bases, leaving 6 bases not matched to a gene. The CDR3 spells CASSLGQGRTEAFF. The DNA of the CDR3 is TGTGCCAGCAGCCTTGGACAGGGGAGGACTGAAGCTTTCTTT.